The clone carrying this TCR beta chain appeared a single time. The antigen remains undetermined. The CDR3 has 15 amino acids. V lost 1 base and J 2 bases, leaving 9 bases between the germline ends. The V gene's germline CDR1 is SGHTA and CDR2 FQGNSA. The data were obtained in a study of early stage breast cancer tumors. Study at large: Samples were sequenced at around 10-fold average coverage. Findings of the study overall: Tumors had approximately 2.7-fold higher T cell density and higher clonality than adjacent normal breast tissue.

Assay used: immunoSEQ multiplex PCR; TCRdb lists only in-frame clones, some missing. This table has some 6,500 clones, approximately 73% appearing once. V usage is TRBV7-2 and J usage is TRBJ1-5; possible D gene TRBD1, 6 bases. The receptor comes from a person in their forties with breast cancer. What was sequenced was normal breast tissue next to the tumor. CDR3 loop: CASSLGGGGNQPQHF. CDR3 sequence (DNA): TGTGCCAGCAGCTTAGGAGGGGGAGGCAATCAGCCCCAGCATTTT.